Given below is one T cell receptor beta chain in context. Sequencing used immunoSEQ multiplex PCR; TCRdb keeps in-frame clones, though not all of them. Among roughly 130,000 clones listed, about 89% were seen once. Germline loops: CDR1 SEHNR, CDR2 FQNEAQ (reference sequence). This CDR3 contains 12 residues. V trimming: 1 base; J trimming: 8 bases; junction bases outside the gene matches: 0. The sample is drawn from a study of blood T cell repertoires in COVID-19. The TCR comes from a woman in her sixties with acute or convalescent COVID-19. This chain connects TRBV7-9 to TRBJ2-3; the match to TRBD2 covers 7 bases. The source material was peripheral blood. CDR3 amino acids: CASSLGEGTQYF. The CDR3 DNA sequence: TGTGCCAGCAGCTTAGGGGAGGGTACGCAGTATTTT.